The rows below give T cell receptor beta chains drawn from one sample of a study of type 1 regulatory T cells. MiXCR, applied by TCRdb to the reads, yields one record per CDR3 protein. The profile shows 40,000 to 50,000 distinct CDR3 sequences, 10% to 15% of them singletons. No antigen has been identified for these receptors. Source material: cultured non-Tr1 T cells, either the whole culture or a sorted T cell fraction (not recorded which). The receptor set was obtained from a human donor in good health. Both conserved end residues are part of each CDR3. D genes are given only for firm matches. Part of the rows lack a size; the others show once, few, many or a class for expanded clones.

clone size	V gene	D gene	J gene	CDR3 protein	CDR3 DNA
many	TRBV6-6	NA	TRBJ1-2	CASSEKQGFYGYTF	TGTGCCAGCAGTGAAAAACAGGGCTTCTATGGCTACACCTTC
many	TRBV5-6	TRBD1	TRBJ1-4	CASSPGTGLNEKLFF	TGTGCCAGCAGCCCGGGGACAGGCCTAAATGAAAAACTGTTTTTT
many	TRBV4-1	NA	TRBJ1-2	CASSPLGAHGYTF	TGCGCCAGCAGCCCCCTGGGCGCCCATGGCTACACCTTC
many	TRBV20-1	NA	TRBJ2-3	CSASTGLAPTDTQYF	TGCAGTGCTAGTACGGGACTCGCACCCACAGATACGCAGTATTTT
many	TRBV20-1	TRBD2	TRBJ2-5	CSAMTSGRETQYF	TGCAGTGCTATGACTAGCGGGAGAGAGACCCAGTACTTC
NA	TRBV9	NA	TRBJ2-1	CASSAELAVQQFF	TGTGCCAGCAGCGCAGAATTAGCGGTCCAGCAGTTCTTC
NA	TRBV5-1	TRBD1	TRBJ1-1	CASSSDRDTEAFF	TGCGCCAGCAGTTCCGACAGGGACACTGAAGCTTTCTTT
many	TRBV5-5	TRBD1	TRBJ1-1	CASSLVITGVNTEAFF	TGTGCCAGCAGCTTGGTTATAACAGGGGTGAACACTGAAGCTTTCTTT
many	TRBV3-1	TRBD1	TRBJ1-2	CASSQGPGQVGYTF	TGTGCCAGCAGCCAAGGGCCGGGACAGGTTGGCTACACCTTC
NA	TRBV6-1	TRBD2	TRBJ2-7	CASSEVMASGNPGSYEQYF	TGTGCCAGCAGTGAAGTGATGGCTAGCGGCAACCCCGGGTCCTACGAGCAGTACTTC
NA	TRBV27	TRBD1	TRBJ1-5	CASSPRQGANQPQHF	TGTGCCAGCAGTCCAAGACAGGGGGCGAATCAGCCCCAGCATTTT
many	TRBV20-1	NA	TRBJ2-7	CSARPTTRDRSYEQYF	TGCAGTGCCCGCCCCACGACAAGGGACCGCTCCTACGAGCAGTACTTC
many	TRBV14	TRBD1	TRBJ1-6	CASSQDRVSPLHF	TGTGCCAGCAGCCAGGACAGGGTCTCACCCCTCCACTTT
many	TRBV2	NA	TRBJ2-3	CASSPLISSTDTQYF	TGTGCCAGCAGCCCCTTAATATCTAGCACAGATACGCAGTATTTT
few	TRBV30	NA	TRBJ2-1	CAWAREFPYNEQFF	TGTGCCTGGGCACGGGAGTTCCCCTACAATGAGCAGTTCTTC
NA	TRBV18	TRBD1	TRBJ1-5	CASSGGTGGNQPQHF	TGTGCCAGCTCAGGCGGGACAGGGGGCAATCAGCCCCAGCATTTT
many	TRBV18	NA	TRBJ1-2	CASSLGGSYGYTF	TGTGCCAGCTCCCTCGGGGGAAGCTATGGCTACACCTTC
NA	TRBV2	NA	TRBJ1-2	CASSAFRDVGSGYTF	TGTGCCAGCAGTGCATTTCGGGATGTGGGGTCTGGCTACACCTTC
many	TRBV7-8	TRBD2	TRBJ2-2	CASRMGLADTGELFF	TGTGCCAGCAGGATGGGACTAGCGGACACCGGGGAGCTGTTTTTT
few	TRBV18	NA	TRBJ2-3	CASSRPSTDTQYF	TGTGCCAGCTCAAGGCCTAGCACAGATACGCAGTATTTT
NA	TRBV20-1	NA	TRBJ1-5	CSATNRPNQPQHF	TGCAGTGCTACCAACAGGCCAAATCAGCCCCAGCATTTT
many	TRBV5-1	TRBD2	TRBJ2-1	CASRAGEGKYNEQFF	TGCGCCAGCAGGGCCGGGGAGGGGAAGTACAATGAGCAGTTCTTC
few	TRBV12-3/TRBV12-4	TRBD2	TRBJ2-7	CASSWGGDRTYEQYF	TGTGCCAGCAGTTGGGGGGGAGATAGGACCTACGAGCAGTACTTC
few	TRBV28	NA	TRBJ1-5	CASSDPQGSQPQHF	TGTGCCAGCAGCGACCCCCAGGGGAGTCAGCCCCAGCATTTT
many	TRBV12-3/TRBV12-4	TRBD1	TRBJ1-6	CASSLGDRGAGGNSPLHF	TGTGCCAGCAGTTTGGGGGACAGGGGCGCCGGCGGAAATTCACCCCTCCACTTT
NA	TRBV7-3	NA	TRBJ2-5	CASSLVGGGRETQYF	TGTGCCAGCAGCTTAGTAGGAGGGGGCAGAGAGACCCAGTACTTC
many	TRBV27	NA	TRBJ1-1	CASSYNVNTEAFF	TGTGCCAGCAGTTACAATGTGAACACTGAAGCTTTCTTT
few	TRBV5-1	TRBD1	TRBJ1-1	CASSLATGPNTEAFF	TGCGCCAGCAGCTTGGCGACAGGGCCGAACACTGAAGCTTTCTTT
many	TRBV20-1	NA	TRBJ2-2	CSALDLAGAGELFF	TGCAGTGCTCTAGATTTGGCTGGGGCCGGGGAGCTGTTTTTT
NA	TRBV5-1	NA	TRBJ2-1	CASSLEGNPRDEQFF	TGCGCCAGCAGCTTGGAGGGGAACCCTCGGGATGAGCAGTTCTTC
many	TRBV12-3/TRBV12-4	NA	TRBJ1-5	CASSFQGPLHF	TGTGCCAGCAGTTTCCAGGGGCCACTGCATTTT
many	TRBV7-6	TRBD2	TRBJ2-1	CASSLAGRGFGSYNEQFF	TGTGCCAGCAGCTTAGCGGGGAGGGGTTTCGGCTCCTACAATGAGCAGTTCTTC
NA	TRBV12-3/TRBV12-4	TRBD2	TRBJ2-3	CASRKTSGRADTQYF	TGTGCCAGCAGGAAGACTAGCGGGAGGGCAGATACGCAGTATTTT
NA	TRBV5-6	TRBD2	TRBJ2-1	CASSYLHGGVNEQFF	TGTGCCAGCAGCTACCTTCATGGGGGGGTCAATGAGCAGTTCTTC
few	TRBV5-1	TRBD2	TRBJ2-2	CASSLIGLAANTGELFF	TGCGCCAGCAGCCTGATAGGGCTAGCGGCGAACACCGGGGAGCTGTTTTTT
medium-sized	TRBV7-2	NA	TRBJ2-5	CASSGTRKETQYF	TGTGCCAGCAGCGGGACACGGAAGGAGACCCAGTACTTC
many	TRBV13	NA	TRBJ1-2	CASSGGNGYTF	TGTGCCAGCAGCGGGGGAAATGGCTACACCTTC
many	TRBV3-1	NA	TRBJ1-1	CASSQRRGEAFF	TGTGCCAGCAGCCAAAGGAGGGGTGAAGCTTTCTTT
NA	TRBV5-1	TRBD1	TRBJ1-1	CASSVTGEGNTEAFF	TGCGCCAGCAGCGTAACAGGGGAGGGGAACACTGAAGCTTTCTTT
NA	TRBV28	NA	TRBJ2-5	CASSLVLETQYF	TGTGCCAGCAGTTTAGTCCTAGAGACCCAGTACTTC
many	TRBV5-1	TRBD2	TRBJ2-2	CASSLLSGEPGSGELFF	TGCGCCAGCAGCTTGCTTAGCGGGGAACCTGGGTCCGGGGAGCTGTTTTTT
few	TRBV7-3	NA	TRBJ2-2	CASSLKGRATGELFF	TGTGCCAGCAGCTTAAAGGGCAGGGCTACCGGGGAGCTGTTTTTT
NA	TRBV12-3/TRBV12-4	NA	TRBJ1-6	CASSLGAHNSPLHF	TGTGCCAGCAGCCTAGGGGCCCATAATTCACCCCTCCACTTT
few	TRBV19	NA	TRBJ2-2	CASRYGGGTGELFF	TGTGCCAGTAGGTACGGGGGAGGCACCGGGGAGCTGTTTTTT
many	TRBV7-2	NA	TRBJ2-2	CASSWNVGGELFF	TGTGCCAGCAGCTGGAACGTGGGCGGGGAGCTGTTTTTT
few	TRBV5-1	TRBD2	TRBJ2-1	CASSASPAGYDNEQFF	TGCGCCAGCAGCGCATCACCAGCGGGATATGACAATGAGCAGTTCTTC
few	TRBV7-2	TRBD1	TRBJ1-1	CASSPRTGKFNTEAFF	TGTGCCAGCAGCCCTCGGACAGGCAAATTTAACACTGAAGCTTTCTTT
NA	TRBV3-1	NA	TRBJ2-7	CASSQAGEQYF	TGTGCCAGCAGCCAGGCCGGCGAGCAGTACTTC
few	TRBV5-5	NA	TRBJ2-2	CASSTRGRGTGELFF	TGTGCCAGCAGCACCCGGGGGCGCGGGACCGGGGAGCTGTTTTTT
NA	TRBV19	NA	TRBJ1-5	CASSREGTPNRPQHF	TGTGCCAGTAGTAGGGAAGGGACACCCAATCGGCCCCAGCATTTT
few	TRBV5-5	TRBD2	TRBJ2-1	CASSLGSSGRGGEQFF	TGTGCCAGCAGCTTGGGGTCTAGCGGCAGAGGCGGTGAGCAGTTCTTC
few	TRBV6-1	TRBD2	TRBJ2-1	CASTRLAGSYNEQFF	TGTGCCAGCACACGACTAGCGGGCTCCTACAATGAGCAGTTCTTC
few	TRBV6-1	NA	TRBJ2-5	CASSILRGSETQYF	TGTGCCAGCAGTATTCTCAGGGGATCGGAGACCCAGTACTTC
many	TRBV29-1	NA	TRBJ2-7	CSVVEGYEQYF	TGCAGCGTTGTGGAGGGCTACGAGCAGTACTTC
many	TRBV5-1	TRBD1	TRBJ2-7	CASTGQGAGEQYF	TGCGCCAGCACAGGACAGGGGGCCGGCGAGCAGTACTTC